The rows below give T cell receptor beta chains drawn from one sample of a study of T cell changes during pregnancy in multiple sclerosis. The protocol was immunoSEQ multiplex PCR, while the TCRdb copy is restricted to in-frame clones and leaves out a portion. The repertoire holds about 120,000 clones, with approximately 95% as singletons. Sequencing was performed on peripheral blood, taken before pregnancy. All receptors derive from a female donor with multiple sclerosis, enrolled in a pregnancy study. The CDR3 runs from the conserved cysteine through the conserved F or W. The D gene is left open where the match is weak. Only some rows state a clone size, as once, few, many or a class for expanded clones.

d_gene | abundance | j_gene | v_gene | CDR3aa | CDR3nt
TRBD1 | few | TRBJ1-2 | TRBV28 | CASIRGGQERAHTF | TGTGCCAGCATCCGAGGGGGACAGGAGAGGGCTCACACCTTC
- | - | TRBJ1-2 | TRBV10-3 | CAINQGGGYTF | TGTGCCATCAACCAGGGAGGCGGCTACACCTTC
TRBD1 | - | TRBJ1-1 | TRBV2 | CASSGGDLIPGQGNTEAFF | TGTGCCAGCAGTGGGGGGGACTTAATCCCGGGACAGGGAAACACTGAAGCTTTCTTT
- | - | TRBJ2-2 | TRBV30 | CAWSVRLGELFF | TGTGCCTGGAGTGTGAGACTTGGGGAGCTGTTTTTT
- | - | TRBJ1-1 | TRBV28 | CASRKQGNTEAFF | TGTGCCAGCAGGAAGCAGGGTAACACTGAAGCTTTCTTT
- | - | TRBJ2-3 | TRBV9 | CASSRAGDTQYF | TGTGCCAGCAGCCGAGCGGGAGATACGCAGTATTTT
TRBD2 | - | TRBJ2-7 | TRBV9 | CASSATLAGGSREQYF | TGTGCCAGCAGCGCGACACTAGCGGGAGGGTCCCGCGAGCAGTACTTC
TRBD1 | - | TRBJ2-1 | TRBV5-5 | CASSTLQGANEQFF | TGTGCCAGCAGCACTCTACAGGGGGCGAATGAGCAGTTCTTC
- | - | TRBJ2-2 | TRBV7-3 | CASSLRGTPLANTGELFF | TGTGCCAGCAGCTTAAGGGGGACTCCACTCGCGAACACCGGGGAGCTGTTTTTT
- | - | TRBJ1-1 | TRBV28 | CASSLTPVTVEAFF | TGTGCCAGCAGTTTAACGCCCGTGACAGTTGAAGCTTTCTTT
- | - | TRBJ1-5 | TRBV19 | CASKAGLNQPQHF | TGTGCCAGTAAAGCGGGGCTCAATCAGCCCCAGCATTTT
- | - | TRBJ1-1 | TRBV7-3 | CASSLTENTEAFF | TGTGCCAGCAGCTTGACAGAGAACACTGAAGCTTTCTTT
- | - | TRBJ1-5 | TRBV30 | CAWSPESGGRRQPQHF | TGTGCCTGGAGTCCCGAGTCGGGGGGGCGGAGGCAGCCCCAGCATTTT
TRBD1 | - | TRBJ1-5 | TRBV6-1 | CASSEEGGQGGQPQHF | TGTGCCAGCAGTGAAGAAGGCGGACAGGGCGGTCAGCCCCAGCATTTT